Many counts were recorded for the clone carrying this T cell receptor beta chain. V lost 4 bases to trimming and J lost 1 base, with 11 bases between them. Germline CDR1 MNHNS, CDR2 SASEGT. The length of the CDR3 is 14 residues. These data come from a study of human T cells and chemical hapten exposure. Looking at the study overall: Patients were given diphenylcyclopropenone on the scalp weekly across the roughly 25-week study.

Stated time point: patch test 1, 2 weeks after DPC sensitization. Treatment in this sample: therapeutic diphenylcyclopropenone sensitization with weekly scalp DPC. TCRdb re-called the RACE reads through MiXCR, storing one row per CDR3 protein. The sample shows fewer than 400,000 distinct CDR3 sequences, around 7% of them seen only once. Here the sequenced sample was whole blood, taken in connection with sensitization to the hapten diphenylcyclopropenone (DPC). The chain carries TRBV6-1 and TRBJ2-7; D call uncertain. This receptor was obtained from a young woman with alopecia areata. Some clones in this sample may be carry-over from other donors' samples. CDR3 DNA: TGTGCCAGCAGTGGATTGGGCAGTTCCTACGAGCAGTACTTC. Translating gives CASSGLGSSYEQYF.